Each of the 27 T cell receptor beta chains below was sequenced from the same sample in a study of blood T cell repertoires in COVID-19. The data were produced by immunoSEQ multiplex PCR, yet TCRdb's version contains in-frame clones alone and is incomplete. The sample shows 90,000 or so clones, roughly 80% of them seen only once. The material sequenced was peripheral blood. The receptors were sampled from a human donor in a cohort sampled during active COVID-19.

This sequence joins TRBV7-3 and TRBJ2-1; 8 bases are a match to TRBD2. V was pared by 5 bases and J by 5 bases, with 8 bases of the junction left unmatched. CDR1 and CDR2 from the germline V gene are SGHTA and FQGTGA. This CDR3 region has 15 residues. CDR3 nucleotides: TGTGCCAGCAGCCGCCCGGGGGGGGCCGACAATGAGCAGTTCTTC. This gives the protein CASSRPGGADNEQFF.

The V call is TRBV29-1, the J call TRBJ1-5; D might be TRBD1 (6 bases). Germline V lookup: CDR1 SQVTM, CDR2 ANQGSEA. This CDR3 has 13 residues. V was shortened by 6 bases and J by 3 bases, with 12 bases between the two germline ends. The CDR3 DNA sequence: TGCAGCGTAATACAGGGTGACAATCAGCCCCAGCATTTT. Translated: CSVIQGDNQPQHF.

The chain is built from TRBV19 and TRBJ2-1; 13 nucleotides line up with TRBD2. Trimming at V came to 4 bases and at J to 0 bases, leaving 3 bases not matched to a gene. In germline, CDR1 is LNHDA, CDR2 SQIVND (reference sequence). The CDR3 totals 17 residues. CDR3 amino acids: CASSKLAGGPSYNEQFF. CDR3 coding DNA: TGTGCCAGTAGTAAACTAGCGGGGGGGCCCTCCTACAATGAGCAGTTCTTC. Supplemented by reference TRBV19 and TRBJ2-1, the full variable domain reads DGGITQSPKYLFRKEGQNVTLSCEQNLNHDAMYWYRQDPGQGLRLIYYSQIVNDFQKGDIAEGYSVSREKKESFPLTVTSAQKNPTAFYLCASSKLAGGPSYNEQFFGPGTRLTVL.

V is TRBV28 and J is TRBJ2-1, with 7 positions matching TRBD1. J lost 7 bases, V lost 2 bases, and 5 bases had no gene match. Germline assignment: CDR1 MDHEN and CDR2 SYDVKM. This CDR3 spans 14 amino acids. The CDR3 DNA reads as TGTGCCAGCAGTTTACAACAGGGGTTTAATGAGCAGTTCTTC. This translates into CASSLQQGFNEQFF.

The chain employs TRBV7-6 and TRBJ2-1; TRBD2 matches at 8 bases. Trimming cost V 0 bases and J 0 bases; bases outside gene matches: 10. Germline V CDR1 and CDR2: SGHVS, FNYEAQ. This CDR3 is built from 19 residues. As DNA, the CDR3 is TGTGCCAGCAGCTTAGCCCCCGGGGTCACTAGCGGCTCCTACAATGAGCAGTTCTTC. Protein: CASSLAPGVTSGSYNEQFF.

The chain recombines TRBV4-2 with TRBJ2-7; TRBD2 matches at 9 bases. The germline CDR1 and CDR2 sequences are LGHNA and YNFKEQ. The ends lost 3 bases at V and 2 bases at J; junction bases unmatched: 11. The CDR3 consists of 17 residues. In DNA form, the CDR3 reads TGTGCCAGCAGCCACAGTCTGACTAGCGGAATACCCTACGAGCAGTACTTC. It translates to CASSHSLTSGIPYEQYF.

The chain joins TRBV7-9 to TRBJ2-7; D remains unclear. The CDR3 loop spans 12 amino acids. V lost 2 bases to trimming and J lost 4 bases, with 6 bases between them. Germline CDR1 reads SEHNR; CDR2 reads FQNEAQ (reference sequence). DNA of the CDR3: TGTGCCAGCAGCTTAACGGTGTACGAGCAGTACTTC. It encodes CASSLTVYEQYF.

The chain has TRBV2 and TRBJ2-7, with TRBD1 matching over 9 bases. V was pared by 3 bases and J by 0 bases, with 3 bases of the junction left unmatched. The CDR3 is made up of 15 amino acids. Per germline, CDR1 SNHLY and CDR2 FYNNEI. For the CDR3, the DNA is TGTGCCAGCAGTGATAGGACAGGGGACTCCTACGAGCAGTACTTC. This sequence encodes CASSDRTGDSYEQYF.

The chain uses TRBV6-5 and TRBJ2-5, with a weak D call TRBD2 (7 bases). The CDR3 has 15 residues. The germline V gene encodes CDR1 MNHEY and CDR2 SVGAGI. V lost 8 bases and J lost 5, with 21 bases in between. CDR3 sequence (DNA): TGTGCCAGCTGCGGGGGCAGGGGAACGGCCGAGACCCAGTACTTC. Its translation is CASCGGRGTAETQYF.

The chain joins TRBV19 to TRBJ2-2; tentative D call: TRBD1 (5 bases). In germline, CDR1 is LNHDA, CDR2 SQIVND (reference sequence). The CDR3 runs to 15 residues. Trimming took off 6 bases at V and 6 bases at J, with 17 bases between the two ends. DNA for the CDR3: TGTGCCAGTAGATGGACACCCCAAGCCTCCGGGGAGCTGTTTTTT. It yields the protein CASRWTPQASGELFF.

The V call is TRBV27, the J call TRBJ2-1, with a weak D call TRBD2 (5 bases). Germline assignment: CDR1 MNHEY and CDR2 SMNVEV (reference sequence). This CDR3 is built from 14 residues. V was trimmed by 4 bases and J by 11 bases, leaving 18 bases between them. CDR3 nucleotide sequence: TGTGCCAGCAGTTCATTAGTCCGAGCGGTTAAGCAGTTCTTC. This sequence encodes CASSSLVRAVKQFF.

The CDR3 DNA is TGTGCCAGCAGCTTGGTCGTCTCAAGAGATACTGAAGCTTTCTTT. Its protein is CASSLVVSRDTEAFF. V is TRBV5-6 and J is TRBJ1-1; the D is unclear. The CDR3 is 15 amino acids. Germline-derived CDR1 and CDR2 are SGHDT and YYEEEE. Trimming pared 0 bases from V and 5 bases from J, leaving 14 bases between.

The chain couples TRBV7-9 to TRBJ1-2; D is unclear. This CDR3 contains 14 residues. V was trimmed by 5 bases and J by 9 bases, leaving 19 bases between them. The germline CDR1 and CDR2 sequences are SEHNR and FQNEAQ (reference sequence). The chain's CDR3 is CASSPGLAGISYTF. The CDR3 bases are TGTGCCAGCAGCCCTGGACTCGCGGGGATTAGCTACACCTTC.

The chain is built from TRBV25-1 and TRBJ1-2, with 9 positions matching TRBD1. Germline V gives CDR1 MGHDK, CDR2 SYGVNS. The CDR3 covers 14 residues. The trim removed 5 bases at V and 8 bases at J, leaving 9 bases unmatched. CDR3 nucleotide sequence: TGTGCCAGCAGTCCGCTACAGGGGGCTAGGGGCTACACCTTC. Amino acid sequence: CASSPLQGARGYTF.

The V and J genes are TRBV3-1 (or the pseudogene TRBV3-2) and TRBJ1-6; unclear D gene. CDR1 is LGHDT, CDR2 YNNKEL, per germline (reference sequence). The CDR3 runs 12 residues. Trimming took off 1 base at V and 9 bases at J, with 4 bases between the two ends. This chain's CDR3 is CASSQASSPLHF. In DNA, the CDR3 is TGTGCCAGCAGCCAAGCTTCTTCACCCCTCCACTTT.

The rearrangement links TRBV5-1 to TRBJ1-1; 7 bases agree with TRBD1. J gave up 0 bases and V 3 bases, and 5 bases lay outside the gene matches. CDR3 length: 15 residues. Germline V gene data show CDR1 as SGHRS and CDR2 as YFSETQ. The CDR3 region is CASSSLGTVNTEAFF. The DNA for the CDR3 is TGCGCCAGCAGCTCTTTGGGGACAGTGAACACTGAAGCTTTCTTT.

This clone has just one count. The gene calls are TRBV6-5 and TRBJ1-1, with D tentatively TRBD1 (6 bases). The CDR3 extends over 14 amino acids. The V and J ends lost 0 bases and 6 bases respectively, with 11 bases between them. The germline CDR1 and CDR2 sequences are MNHEY and SVGAGI. The chain's CDR3 is CASSYSRGSAEAFF. The CDR3 bases are TGTGCCAGCAGTTACTCTAGGGGGAGTGCTGAAGCTTTCTTT.

The chain carries TRBV4-2 and TRBJ2-7; 7 nucleotides align to TRBD2. The CDR3 loop spans 16 amino acids. Germline CDR1 reads LGHNA; CDR2 reads YNFKEQ. The ends lost 6 bases at V and 1 base at J; junction bases unmatched: 12. The CDR3 sequence is CASSREASGGSYEQYF. The CDR3 DNA follows: TGTGCCAGCAGTCGCGAGGCTAGCGGCGGGTCCTACGAGCAGTACTTC.

This sequence joins TRBV19 and TRBJ2-7; D is ambiguous. CDR1 and CDR2 from the germline V gene are LNHDA and SQIVND (reference sequence). The CDR3 is made up of 13 amino acids. Trimming took off 3 bases at V and 3 bases at J, with 9 bases between the two ends. DNA of the CDR3: TGTGCCAGTAGTATGGGCCAGAGCTACGAGCAGTACTTC. Protein sequence: CASSMGQSYEQYF.

V is TRBV9 and J is TRBJ2-5; TRBD2 matches at 7 bases. This CDR3 is 12 amino acids long. In germline, CDR1 is SGDLS, CDR2 YYNGEE. J lost 5 bases, V lost 7 bases, and 5 bases had no gene match. In DNA form, the CDR3 reads TGTGCCAGCGGGAGGGCCGATGAGACCCAGTACTTC. Its translation is CASGRADETQYF.

The CDR3 nucleotides read TGTGCCAGCAGCCCCTACACCGGGGAGCTGTTTTTT. This sequence encodes CASSPYTGELFF. The rearrangement joins TRBV9 to TRBJ2-2; D uncertain. The V gene lost 4 bases and the J gene lost 3 bases, with 4 bases spanning the gap. This CDR3 has 12 residues. In germline, CDR1 is SGDLS, CDR2 YYNGEE.

The sample holds many counts of this clone. The chain couples TRBV7-2 to TRBJ1-1; no definite D call. The CDR3 has 13 amino acids. CDR1 is SGHTA, CDR2 FQGNSA, per germline. V lost 8 bases, J lost 1 base, and 11 bases lay in between. The DNA for the CDR3 is TGTGCCAGCGGTTTACAGCCGAACACTGAAGCTTTCTTT. It encodes CASGLQPNTEAFF.

The rearrangement joins TRBV28 to TRBJ1-2, with D unresolved. The V and J ends lost 7 bases and 1 base respectively, with 13 bases between them. The CDR3 length is 14 residues. CDR1 is MDHEN, CDR2 SYDVKM, per germline. Here the CDR3 DNA reads TGTGCCAGCAACCTTCTCGGGATTAACTATGGCTACACCTTC. Translation: CASNLLGINYGYTF.

In this sample, this clone turned up a few times. The V gene is TRBV10-1, the J gene TRBJ2-1; TRBD2 matches 12 bases. From germline, CDR1 is WNHNN and CDR2 SYGVQD (reference sequence). V was clipped by 5 bases and J by 1 base; unmatched bases: 3. The CDR3 consists of 16 residues. CDR3 residues: CASSRTSGTSYNEQFF. The CDR3 nucleotides are TGCGCCAGCAGTAGGACTAGCGGGACGTCCTACAATGAGCAGTTCTTC.

The chain uses TRBV3-1 (or the pseudogene TRBV3-2) and TRBJ1-6, with TRBD1 identical over 8 bases. Germline V gene sequence: CDR1 LGHDT, CDR2 YNNKEL (reference sequence). With V trimmed by 3 bases and J by 5 bases, 6 bases remained unmatched. The CDR3 length is 16 residues. As DNA, the CDR3 is TGTGCCAGCAGCCAGAAGGACAGGGAAGATAATTCACCCCTCCACTTT. Its protein is CASSQKDREDNSPLHF.

CDR3 in amino acids: CASSTSGGVTDTQYF. In DNA, the CDR3 is TGCGCCAGCAGCACTAGCGGGGGTGTCACAGATACGCAGTATTTT. V gene TRBV5-1 combines with J gene TRBJ2-3; 11 bases map to TRBD2. Unmatched junction bases numbered 3, after V lost 4 bases and J lost 2 bases. Germline V CDR1 and CDR2: SGHRS, YFSETQ. CDR3 length equals 15 residues.

The chain links TRBV5-1 to TRBJ2-3; 7 nucleotides align to TRBD2. J lost 3 bases, V lost 0 bases, and 10 bases had no gene match. The CDR3 is made up of 17 amino acids. CDR1 is SGHRS, CDR2 YFSETQ, per germline. In nucleotides, the CDR3 is TGCGCCAGCAGCTTGGGGGCCGGGGGGTCTGGAACAGATACGCAGTATTTT. Residues: CASSLGAGGSGTDTQYF.